This T cell receptor (beta chain) was sequenced during a study of T cells expressing NK-cell markers. The study's findings and limits: Among several donors, these clonotypes also ranked first in the CD3+CD56-NKG2C+ fraction.

From the 5' RACE reads, TCRdb lists one entry per CDR3 protein and no DNA. In total, the table holds around 470,000 distinct CDR3 sequences. Germline loops: CDR1 DFQATT, CDR2 SNEGSKA (reference sequence). The CDR3 length is 12 residues. Worth noting for this clonotype: Its antigen is not known.

The origin of this receptor is a woman in her forties or fifties in good health. This chain connects TRBV20-1 to TRBJ1-1; there is no DNA to check the TCRdb D call of TRBD1. Source material: blood T cells: a sorted CD56 or NKG2C T cell subset, CD4+ or CD8+ T cells, or bulk PBMC T cells (not recorded which). CDR3 amino acids: CSQLGQDTEAFF.